This passage covers 2 T cell receptor beta chains from one sample sequenced in a study of T cells in Graves' hyperthyroidism and ophthalmopathy. It was RNA transcripts that yielded the amplified TCR beta CDR3 regions. The TCR CDR3 was amplified in a first-round RT-PCR using the HTBI primer set. TCRdb redid the calling of the multiplex PCR reads with MiXCR, one entry per CDR3 protein. There are about 560,000 distinct CDR3 sequences in the sample; 16% occur only once, and roughly 18% lies in the top ten. Sequenced sample: blood. These receptor sequences come from a young woman with Graves' hyperthyroidism.

This clonotype was recorded at least ten times. The gene calls are TRBV2 and TRBJ2-3; 11 bases are a match to TRBD1. With V trimmed by 1 base and J by 2 bases, 14 bases remained unmatched. This CDR3 is 20 amino acids long. The germline gives CDR1 SNHLY, CDR2 FYNNEI. The chain's CDR3 is CASSEDHPQWDRGDTDTQYF. The CDR3 nucleotides read TGTGCCAGCAGTGAAGACCACCCTCAATGGGACAGGGGGGACACAGATACGCAGTATTTT.

This clonotype was counted ten times or more. V is TRBV6-2 or TRBV6-3 and J is TRBJ1-1; 7 bases align to TRBD1. The junction had 10 bases not matched to a gene; V was cut back by 5 bases and J by 4 bases. The CDR3 runs 15 residues. Germline CDR1 is MNHEY and CDR2 is SVGEGT. The CDR3 DNA follows: TGTGCCAGCAGTGCCCAGAGACAGGGCGGCACTGAAGCTTTCTTT. Protein: CASSAQRQGGTEAFF.